The 3 T cell receptor beta chains listed next were all sequenced from one sample in a study of Ad26.COV2.S vaccination and SARS-CoV-2 variants. Sample treatment: 19 received Ad26.COV2.S at low or high dose, single or two shots; about 5 received placebo; per-sample allocation not given. Sampling was done on day 63 after the first vaccine or placebo injection. The method was immunoSEQ multiplex PCR; TCRdb's version includes in-frame clones alone and lacks a portion of them. The top ten hold about 4% of the sample, which has about 400,000 clones, 88% seen once. The sequencing here drew on peripheral blood, taken in a trial of Ad26.COV2.S vaccine versus placebo. The receptors stem from a person between 18 and 59 years old who received the Ad26.COV2.S COVID-19 vaccine or a placebo.

This chain uses TRBV6-5 with TRBJ1-1; D gene unclear. This CDR3 comprises 14 residues. In germline, CDR1 is MNHEY, CDR2 SVGAGI. V lost 5 bases to trimming and J lost 0 bases, with 10 bases between them. CDR3 nucleotide sequence: TGTGCCAGCAGTCAAACAGCCCTGAACACTGAAGCTTTCTTT. Translating it yields CASSQTALNTEAFF.

The rearrangement links TRBV6-5 to TRBJ2-1, with TRBD2 matching over 14 bases. The germline CDR1 and CDR2 sequences are MNHEY and SVGAGI. The CDR3 consists of 16 residues. The junction had 3 bases not matched to a gene; V was cut back by 0 bases and J by 8 bases. In nucleotides, the CDR3 is TGTGCCAGCAGTTACTCCGGGACTAGCGGGGGATATGAGCAGTTCTTC. This sequence encodes CASSYSGTSGGYEQFF.

The gene calls are TRBV7-2 and TRBJ2-3; TRBD2 is a possible D gene (6 bases). This CDR3 spans 13 amino acids. CDR1 SGHTA and CDR2 FQGNSA come from the germline V gene. With 8 bases removed from V and 3 bases from J, the gap between germline ends came to 12 bases. This chain's CDR3 is CASSRDWTDTQYF. The CDR3 DNA is TGTGCCAGCTCCCGGGACTGGACAGATACGCAGTATTTT.